This TCR beta chain comes out of a study of tumor-infiltrating lymphocytes in oesophageal squamous cell carcinoma. Via MiXCR, TCRdb re-called the PCR reads, giving one row per CDR3 protein. The sample has around 18,000 distinct CDR3 sequences, 40% to 55% seen once. V lost 0 bases, J lost 7 bases, and 8 bases stayed unmatched. Germline assignment: CDR1 SGHTA and CDR2 FQGTGA. The CDR3 runs 16 residues. This clonotype has just a few counts. What was sequenced was esophageal tumor tissue. The origin of this receptor is a male donor with esophageal squamous cell carcinoma. This chain links TRBV7-3 with TRBJ2-1; TRBD2 aligns across 8 bases. As DNA, the CDR3 is TGTGCCAGCAGCTTAACGTCGGTAGCGGGAAGGAATGAGCAGTTCTTC. It codes for CASSLTSVAGRNEQFF. Full variable domain (remainder filled in from reference TRBV7-3 and TRBJ2-1): GAGVSQTPSNKVTEKGKYVELRCDPISGHTALYWYRQSLGQGPEFLIYFQGTGAADDSGLPNDRFFAVRPEGSVSTLKIQRTERGDSAVYLCASSLTSVAGRNEQFFGPGTRLTVL.